Listed below are T cell receptor beta chains from one sample, sequenced in a study of graft-versus-host responses after intestinal transplantation. Assay: immunoSEQ multiplex PCR; the TCRdb copy retains only in-frame clones and omits some. The repertoire consists of about 93,000 clones, with around 93% occurring once and the leading ten covering less than 0.5%. These receptors lack a known antigen. Sequencing was performed on unstimulated CD8+ T cells sorted from spleen or lymph node cells, taken before intestinal transplant. Every receptor here comes from a human donor who received an intestinal transplant. The CDR3 runs from the conserved cysteine through the conserved F or W. The D gene is left open where the match is weak. Only part of the rows carry a size: once, few, many, or a class if the clone is expanded.

v_gene	d_gene	abundance	j_gene	CDR3nt	CDR3aa
TRBV4-2	NA	few	TRBJ2-4	TGTGCCAGCAGCCAATGGGGGGACATTCAGTACTTC	CASSQWGDIQYF
TRBV11-3	TRBD2	NA	TRBJ2-1	TGTGCCAGCAGCTCGTATGCTAGCGGCTCCTACAATGAGCAGTTCTTC	CASSSYASGSYNEQFF
TRBV27	TRBD2	NA	TRBJ2-1	TGTGCCAGCAGTTCGTGGGAGGGTTACAATGAGCAGTTCTTC	CASSSWEGYNEQFF
TRBV7-9	NA	once	TRBJ2-1	TGTGCCAGCAGGGCCCCCTCCAGCGCACCCTACAATGAGCAGTTCTTC	CASRAPSSAPYNEQFF
TRBV5-4	TRBD1	NA	TRBJ1-3	TGTGCCAGCAGCCTACAGGGGGCCCACTCTGGAAACACCATATATTTT	CASSLQGAHSGNTIYF
TRBV5-1	NA	NA	TRBJ2-5	TGCGCCAGCAGCTTAGAGACAGCCCACCAAGAGACCCAGTACTTC	CASSLETAHQETQYF
TRBV18	NA	NA	TRBJ1-4	TGTGCCAGCTCACCACGGGTCCGGGGAATCAGCCGAAAACTGTTTTTT	CASSPRVRGISRKLFF
TRBV2	NA	NA	TRBJ1-3	TGTGCCAGCAGTGGGCAGACAGGAAACACCATATATTTT	CASSGQTGNTIYF
TRBV10-3	TRBD2	NA	TRBJ2-5	TGTGCCATCAGTGAGGGACTAGCGGGAGGGGAGACCCAGTACTTC	CAISEGLAGGETQYF
TRBV4-2	TRBD1	NA	TRBJ2-7	TGTGCCAGCAGTGAGAGTGGACAGGGGTTCCCCTACGAGCAGTACTTC	CASSESGQGFPYEQYF
TRBV6-1	NA	NA	TRBJ2-2	TGTGCCAGCGGGAAGGGGGCGAACACCGGGGAGCTGTTTTTT	CASGKGANTGELFF
TRBV2	TRBD2	NA	TRBJ2-7	TGTGCCAGCAGTGGGCGGGGGGTGAACTCCTACGAGCAGTACTTC	CASSGRGVNSYEQYF
TRBV5-6	NA	NA	TRBJ2-7	TGTGCCAGCAGCTTGTGGGGGGGCCGCTACGAGCAGTACTTC	CASSLWGGRYEQYF
TRBV5-6	NA	NA	TRBJ2-1	TGTGCCAGCAGCCAAATTAATGAGCAGTTCTTC	CASSQINEQFF
TRBV6-5	TRBD1	NA	TRBJ1-2	TGTGCCAGCAGTCCATTGGGACAGGGTAACTATGGCTACACCTTC	CASSPLGQGNYGYTF
TRBV11-2	NA	NA	TRBJ2-7	TGTGCCAGCAGCTTAGAGGGGGGAGGGGGATCCCTCGAGCAGTACTTC	CASSLEGGGGSLEQYF
TRBV4-1	NA	NA	TRBJ1-1	TGCGCCAGCAGCCAAGATCGACAGCTGAGGTTT	CASSQDRQLRF
TRBV4-1	TRBD1	NA	TRBJ1-1	TGCGCCAGCAGCGGAAGCCCGGGACAGTGGAACACTGAAGCTTTCTTT	CASSGSPGQWNTEAFF
TRBV27	NA	NA	TRBJ1-4	TGTGCCAGCAGTTTCAACAGAATGAATGAAAAACTGTTTTTT	CASSFNRMNEKLFF
TRBV4-3	TRBD2	NA	TRBJ2-1	TGCGCCAGCAGCCAAGATGAGCGGGGGGAATACAATGAGCAGTTCTTC	CASSQDERGEYNEQFF
TRBV19	NA	NA	TRBJ1-2	TGTGCCGCCACAACAGGCCTGGGGGGCTACACCTTC	CAATTGLGGYTF
TRBV27	NA	NA	TRBJ2-7	TGTGCCAGCAGACTTTACAGGGCGGGCAACGAGCAGTACTTC	CASRLYRAGNEQYF
TRBV4-2	NA	NA	TRBJ1-1	TGTGCCAGCAGCCAAGTCACGGAGGGACGTATGGGCACTGAAGCTTTCTTT	CASSQVTEGRMGTEAFF
TRBV2	TRBD2	NA	TRBJ2-1	TGTGCCAGCAGGGAGACTAGCGGAGGAGATGAGCAGTTCTTC	CASRETSGGDEQFF